This T cell receptor beta chain appears in the sequencing data of a study of blood T cells in healthy people across ages. Whole-study results and caveats: Researchers judged that diversity estimates from one million T cells fell short of true values. Naive T cell percentage by flow cytometry tracked strongly with beta diversity.

Germline CDR1 reads SGHKS; CDR2 reads YYEKEE (reference sequence). With V trimmed by 4 bases and J by 3 bases, 10 bases remained unmatched. The CDR3 runs to 18 residues. The sample holds a few counts of this clonotype. Its antigen is undetermined. Through a sample-barcoded 5' primer and a J-beta primer mix, a second PCR was run for 7 to 11 cycles. TCRdb fed the 5' RACE reads into MiXCR, producing one record per CDR3 protein. The repertoire holds more than 900,000 distinct CDR3 sequences, with 25% as singletons. The sample was also reused in another study, on T cells of mothers and their children.

Sequences were obtained from blood. The chain uses TRBV5-5 and TRBJ2-1; TRBD2 agrees at 13 bases. This TCR came from a girl aged 2-10 years in good health. The CDR3 DNA is TGTGCCAGCAGCCCTACTAGCGGGGGGGCCGGGTTCTACAATGAGCAGTTCTTC. Its protein product is CASSPTSGGAGFYNEQFF.